The 24 T cell receptor beta chains below come from one sample, sequenced in a study of T cells in Graves' hyperthyroidism and ophthalmopathy (dated by TCRdb to about 2019). The library was built by means of multiplex PCR. The sequencer listed for this sample is Illumina HiSeq 2000. The TCR beta CDR3 regions were amplified from the RNA transcripts. For the first round of RT-PCR on the TCR CDR3, the HTBI primer set was used together with the Qiagen OneStep RT-PCR kit. TCRdb reran the public reads through fastp at Q25 and MiXCR, keeping productive beta chains. Under each unique CDR3 protein, matching rows form one entry showing the most common genes and DNA. Counted in this sample were 300,000 to 450,000 distinct CDR3 sequences; around a quarter of them appeared once. The ten most abundant clones make up roughly 80% of the sample. The sample was blood. The receptor set was obtained from a middle-aged man with Graves' hyperthyroidism.

At least ten counts were recorded for this clonotype. Written as DNA, the CDR3 is TGTGCCAGCAGGGCCGGGACTAGCGCTACCTACGAGCAGTACTTC. Its translation: CASRAGTSATYEQYF. The chain uses TRBV12-3 or TRBV12-4 and TRBJ2-7; 10 bases align to TRBD2. This CDR3 region has 15 residues. V was pared by 6 bases and J by 2 bases, with 7 bases of the junction left unmatched.

V usage is TRBV19 and J usage is TRBJ2-5; D might be TRBD2 (6 bases). Deletions cut 7 bases from V and 4 bases from J, with 13 bases between. There are 13 residues in the CDR3. From germline, CDR1 is LNHDA and CDR2 SQIVND (reference sequence). The CDR3 loop reads CASTGLLVETQYF. CDR3 nucleotide sequence: TGTGCCAGTACGGGACTTTTGGTAGAGACCCAGTACTTC.

The chain joins TRBV28 to TRBJ2-7, with D possibly matching TRBD2 (5 bases). Germline-derived CDR1 and CDR2 are MDHEN and SYDVKM. This CDR3 region has 14 residues. V was pared by 1 base and J by 2 bases, with 9 bases between. The DNA of the CDR3 is TGTGCCAGCAGTTTATTCGCGGAGGCCTACGAGCAGTACTTC. Protein sequence: CASSLFAEAYEQYF.

This clonotype was observed a handful of times. This chain uses TRBV2 with TRBJ1-6; D is uncertain. V was clipped by 2 bases and J by 7 bases, with 12 bases between them. Germline CDR1 SNHLY, CDR2 FYNNEI. The CDR3 is 15 amino acids. CDR3 sequence (DNA): TGTGCCAGCAGTGAATTTCACAGACGAAATTCACCCCTCCACTTT. Translated: CASSEFHRRNSPLHF. The complete variable domain, with remaining parts taken from reference TRBV2 and TRBJ1-6, reads EPEVTQTPSHQVTQMGQEVILRCVPISNHLYFYWYRQILGQKVEFLVSFYNNEISEKSEIFDDQFSVERPDGSNFTLKIRSTKLEDSAMYFCASSEFHRRNSPLHFGNGTRLTVT.

The chain links TRBV10-2 to TRBJ2-1, with 11 bases identical to TRBD2. Unmatched junction bases numbered 6, after V lost 8 bases and J lost 6 bases. CDR3 length: 14 residues. Germline-derived CDR1 and CDR2 are WSHSY and SAAADI. CDR3 DNA: TGCGCCAGCGCCCTAGCGGGAGGATCCAATGAGCAGTTCTTC. It is translated as CASALAGGSNEQFF.

This clonotype was detected only a few times. The rearrangement uses TRBV18 and TRBJ1-5, with 9 positions matching TRBD1. The germline CDR1 and CDR2 sequences are KGHSH and LQKENI. This CDR3 region has 15 residues. The V segment lost 5 bases and the J segment 3 bases; nucleotides outside the gene matches: 5. In nucleotides, the CDR3 is TGTGCCAGCTCAAGAGGACAGGGGCCCAATCAGCCCCAGCATTTT. Encoded protein: CASSRGQGPNQPQHF.

This clonotype was seen a few times. The V call is TRBV28, the J call TRBJ2-7; TRBD1 matches 8 bases. With 6 bases clipped from V and 1 base from J, the junction kept 5 bases outside the gene matches. Germline CDR1 reads MDHEN; CDR2 reads SYDVKM. CDR3 length equals 14 residues. The CDR3 DNA follows: TGTGCCAGCAGGAGCACAGGGGGATCCTACGAGCAGTACTTC. Translating it yields CASRSTGGSYEQYF.

The gene calls are TRBV9 and TRBJ2-3; 11 bases fit TRBD1. Trimming cost V 3 bases and J 3 bases; bases outside gene matches: 3. The CDR3 is 15 amino acids. Germline V gives CDR1 SGDLS, CDR2 YYNGEE. The CDR3: CASSARDRGTDTQYF. The CDR3 nucleotides are TGTGCCAGCAGCGCCCGGGACAGGGGGACAGATACGCAGTATTTT.

The CDR3 sequence is CASSLTTGSTHEQYF. CDR3 nucleotides: TGTGCCAGCAGCTTGACGACAGGATCTACCCACGAGCAGTACTTC. V usage is TRBV12-3 or TRBV12-4 and J usage is TRBJ2-7; the D gene is possibly TRBD1 (6 bases). Trimming left V 6 bases short and J 5 bases short, with 20 bases between. This CDR3 region has 15 residues.

This clonotype was counted a few times. V usage is TRBV9 and J usage is TRBJ2-7; 10 bases align to TRBD1. J gave up 4 bases and V 3 bases, and 10 bases lay outside the gene matches. In germline, CDR1 is SGDLS, CDR2 YYNGEE. The CDR3 contains 16 residues. The CDR3 nucleotides are TGTGCCAGCAGCGCCGGATGGGGACAGGGGCTATACGAGCAGTACTTC. This codes for CASSAGWGQGLYEQYF.

A note on this clonotype: One end of the junction does not line up with germline, which may come from a read error. The chain links TRBV5-1 to TRBJ2-7; the match to TRBD1 covers 9 bases. Per germline, CDR1 SGHRS and CDR2 YFSETQ. This CDR3 is built from 16 residues. The CDR3 loop reads CASSLTVGQGAYEQYF. DNA for the CDR3: TGTGCCAGCAGCTTGACCGTGGGACAGGGAGCGTACGAGCAGTACTTC.

This chain uses TRBV7-9 with TRBJ1-6; TRBD1 agrees at 7 bases. Germline V CDR1 and CDR2: SEHNR, FQNEAQ (reference sequence). CDR3 length: 15 amino acids. J lost 0 bases, V lost 10 bases, and 6 bases had no gene match. The CDR3 sequence: CATPTGSSYNSPLHF. CDR3 nucleotides: TGTGCCACCCCGACAGGGAGCTCCTATAATTCACCCCTCCACTTT.

The rearrangement uses TRBV30 and TRBJ2-1; D may be TRBD2 (6 bases). Germline-derived CDR1 and CDR2 are GTSNPN and SVGIG (reference sequence). The CDR3 loop spans 13 amino acids. V was clipped by 1 base and J by 11 bases, with 15 bases between them. CDR3 sequence reads: CAWSEGRPRQQFF. In DNA form, the CDR3 reads TGTGCCTGGAGTGAAGGGAGGCCCCGTCAGCAGTTCTTC.

There are a few counts of this clonotype. V and J are TRBV29-1 and TRBJ2-7; 7 bases fit TRBD1. V shed 1 base, J shed 3 bases, and the junction held 0 bases outside the gene matches. CDR1 and CDR2 from the germline V gene are SQVTM and ANQGSEA. This CDR3 comprises 12 residues. CDR3 residues: CSVEGDSYEQYF. The CDR3 DNA reads TGCAGCGTTGAAGGGGACAGCTACGAGCAGTACTTC.

This clonotype has a handful of counts. The chain links TRBV9 to TRBJ2-7, with 9 bases identical to TRBD1. The CDR3 has 15 residues. Germline trimming cut 4 bases from V and 2 bases from J; bases unmatched to any gene: 7. CDR1 is SGDLS and CDR2 is YYNGEE in the germline V gene. The CDR3 here is CASSPGTGSPYEQYF. The CDR3 DNA reads TGTGCCAGCAGCCCCGGGACAGGGTCTCCCTACGAGCAGTACTTC.

This clonotype was observed at least ten times. The rearrangement links TRBV2 to TRBJ2-4, with D perhaps TRBD1 or TRBD2 (5 bases each). V lost 7 bases to trimming and J lost 0 bases, with 13 bases between them. CDR1 and CDR2 from the germline V gene are SNHLY and FYNNEI. The CDR3 runs 15 residues. The DNA for the CDR3 is TGTGCCAGCATGGCCGGGACCCCAGCCAAAAACATTCAGTACTTC. It is translated as CASMAGTPAKNIQYF.

The chain employs TRBV7-2 and TRBJ2-7; tentative D call: TRBD1 (5 bases). Germline lookup yields CDR1 SGHTA and CDR2 FQGNSA. This CDR3 is 14 amino acids long. The V end was cut by 1 base, the J end by 6 bases, with 13 bases between. CDR3 region: CASSLGGRPSEQYF. CDR3 in DNA: TGTGCCAGCAGCTTAGGGGGCAGGCCCTCCGAGCAGTACTTC.

Worth noting for this clonotype: A read error is possible here, since a much larger clone lies one base away. The chain recombines TRBV7-3 with TRBJ2-7, with no clear D. The germline V and J ends were trimmed by 4 bases and 2 bases, with 9 bases remaining between them. Germline V lookup: CDR1 SGHTA, CDR2 FQGTGA. The CDR3 runs 13 residues. The DNA for the CDR3 is TGTGCCAGCAGCTCACTTAGGGCCTACGAGCAGTACTTC. Protein product: CASSSLRAYEQYF.

This clonotype appeared many times. This sequence joins TRBV10-3 and TRBJ2-3; 7 bases align to TRBD1. J lost 1 base, V lost 9 bases, and 7 bases had no gene match. CDR1 is ENHRY and CDR2 is SYGVKD in the germline V gene. The CDR3 is made up of 14 amino acids. CDR3 nucleotides: TGTGCCATAGCACAGGGGAGAGGCACAGATACGCAGTATTTT. Translating gives CAIAQGRGTDTQYF.

This clonotype was detected many times. The CDR3 loop reads CASSPTGTYEQYF. CDR3 coding DNA: TGTGCCAGCAGTCCGACAGGTACCTACGAGCAGTACTTC. The chain uses TRBV28 and TRBJ2-7; TRBD1 might be the D (6 bases). V was clipped by 5 bases and J by 2 bases, with 10 bases between them. Germline CDR1 is MDHEN and CDR2 is SYDVKM. The CDR3 is made up of 13 amino acids.

This clonotype was picked up a small number of times. V gene TRBV9 combines with J gene TRBJ2-7, with a weak D call TRBD1 (5 bases). V lost 4 bases to trimming and J lost 0 bases, with 11 bases between them. The CDR3 loop spans 14 amino acids. Germline V gene sequence: CDR1 SGDLS, CDR2 YYNGEE. The CDR3 is CASSYDDSSYEQYF. The CDR3 DNA reads as TGTGCCAGCAGCTACGATGACAGCTCCTACGAGCAGTACTTC.

The J gene is TRBJ1-4, the V gene TRBV6-1; 9 nucleotides align to TRBD1. The germline CDR1 and CDR2 sequences are MNHNS and SASEGT. Trimming removed 6 bases from V and 7 bases from J; junction bases left unmatched: 9. This CDR3 spans 15 amino acids. The CDR3 here is CASSTGTGLGEKLFF. As DNA, the CDR3 is TGTGCCAGCAGCACCGGGACAGGGCTAGGTGAAAAACTGTTTTTT.

The chain recombines TRBV10-2 with TRBJ2-5, with TRBD2 matching over 8 bases. The J segment lost 5 bases and the V segment lost 4 bases, leaving 3 bases of the junction unmatched. CDR1 is WSHSY and CDR2 is SAAADI in the germline V gene. The CDR3 contains 13 residues. DNA of the CDR3: TGCGCCAGCAGTGGCGGGGGGATGGAGACCCAGTACTTC. Translation gives CASSGGGMETQYF.

This clonotype was recorded a few times. This chain uses TRBV6-1 with TRBJ1-1, with a weak D call TRBD1 (5 bases). The CDR3 has 13 residues. Trimming removed 7 bases at V and 0 bases at J, with 9 bases between. CDR1 is MNHNS and CDR2 is SASEGT in the germline V gene. In DNA, the CDR3 is TGTGCCAGCACTAGGGGAATGAACACTGAAGCTTTCTTT. Its protein is CASTRGMNTEAFF.